Below are 6 T cell receptor beta chains sequenced from a single sample in a study of CD8 T cells in ankylosing spondylitis. Using its own MiXCR run on the 5' RACE reads, TCRdb lists one record per CDR3 protein. The data show about 140,000 distinct CDR3 sequences, approximately 10% seen once. The sample was blood, either unsorted or a sorted T cell fraction (not recorded which). Every receptor here comes from a female donor with ankylosing spondylitis or in good health (not recorded which).

This clonotype was detected a few times. The chain links TRBV7-9 to TRBJ1-3; a possible D gene is TRBD1 (5 bases). In germline, CDR1 is SEHNR, CDR2 FQNEAQ (reference sequence). CDR3 length equals 14 residues. V dropped 5 bases and J dropped 0 bases, with 8 bases sitting between them. CDR3 sequence reads: CASSPGSSGNTIYF. The CDR3 nucleotides read TGTGCCAGCAGCCCAGGGAGCTCTGGAAACACCATATATTTT.

This clonotype was observed a handful of times. The chain employs TRBV29-1 and TRBJ2-3, with 11 bases fitting TRBD2. CDR1 and CDR2 from the germline V gene are SQVTM and ANQGSEA. The CDR3 is 13 residues long. V shed 8 bases, J shed 8 bases, and the junction held 9 bases outside the gene matches. This CDR3 reads CSILLAGAVTQYF. The CDR3 DNA sequence: TGCAGCATACTACTAGCGGGGGCCGTTACGCAGTATTTT.

Many counts were recorded for this clonotype. The rearrangement uses TRBV6-2 or TRBV6-3 and TRBJ2-3; 11 nucleotides align to TRBD2. Germline CDR1 and CDR2: MNHEY and SVGEGT. This CDR3 comprises 14 residues. Losses at the gene ends were 4 bases for V and 4 bases for J; bases not matched to a gene: 1. CDR3 region: CASSLGLAADTQYF. DNA for the CDR3: TGTGCCAGCAGTTTGGGACTAGCGGCAGATACGCAGTATTTT.

This clonotype was observed at least ten times. V gene TRBV4-1 combines with J gene TRBJ1-1, with D possibly matching TRBD1 (6 bases). The germline V gene encodes CDR1 MGHRA and CDR2 YSYEKL. CDR3 length equals 14 residues. V lost 2 bases to trimming and J lost 1 base, with 8 bases between them. CDR3 amino acids: CASSQSQGNTEAFF. CDR3 nucleotide sequence: TGCGCCAGCAGCCAATCACAGGGGAACACTGAAGCTTTCTTT.

Worth noting for this clonotype: Being one base from a much bigger clone, this may be a read error. V gene TRBV5-1 combines with J gene TRBJ2-2, with 10 bases matching TRBD2. Trimming took 2 bases from V and 3 from J; bases not matched to a gene: 4. CDR3 length: 16 residues. The germline CDR1 and CDR2 sequences are SGHRS and YFSETQ. CDR3 region: CASSFLAGEDTGELFF. CDR3 DNA: TGCGCCAGCAGCTTCCTAGCGGGAGAGGACACCGGGGAGCTGTTTTTT.

This rearrangement joins TRBV30 to TRBJ1-1; a weak D match, TRBD1 (5 bases). The germline V gene encodes CDR1 GTSNPN and CDR2 SVGIG (reference sequence). This CDR3 contains 12 residues. V lost 4 bases to trimming and J lost 7 bases, with 13 bases between them. The CDR3 loop reads CAWTWQGGEAFF. In nucleotides, the CDR3 is TGTGCCTGGACTTGGCAGGGCGGTGAAGCTTTCTTT.